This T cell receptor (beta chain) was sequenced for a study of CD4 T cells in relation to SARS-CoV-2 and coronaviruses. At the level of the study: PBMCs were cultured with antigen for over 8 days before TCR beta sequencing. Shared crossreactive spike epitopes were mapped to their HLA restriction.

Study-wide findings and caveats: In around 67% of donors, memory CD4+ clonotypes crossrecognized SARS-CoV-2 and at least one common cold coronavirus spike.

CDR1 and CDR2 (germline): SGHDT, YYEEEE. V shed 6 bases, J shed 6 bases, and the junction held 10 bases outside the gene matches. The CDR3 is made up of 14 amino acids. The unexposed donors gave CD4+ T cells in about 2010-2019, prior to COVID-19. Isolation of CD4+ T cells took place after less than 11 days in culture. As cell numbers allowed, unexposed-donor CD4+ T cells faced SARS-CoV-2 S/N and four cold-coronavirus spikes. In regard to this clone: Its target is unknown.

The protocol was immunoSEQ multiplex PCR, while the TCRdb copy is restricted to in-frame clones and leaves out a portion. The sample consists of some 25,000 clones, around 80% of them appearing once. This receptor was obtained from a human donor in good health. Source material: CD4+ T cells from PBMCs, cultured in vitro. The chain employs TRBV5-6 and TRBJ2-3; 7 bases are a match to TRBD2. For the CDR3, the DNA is TGTGCCAGCACCCAGAGCGGGATTTCCGATACGCAGTATTTT. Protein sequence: CASTQSGISDTQYF.